This T cell receptor (beta chain) was sequenced during a study of cytomegalovirus exposure and HLA in healthy donors. The CDR3 has 14 amino acids. Germline trimming cut 1 base from V and 7 bases from J; bases unmatched to any gene: 3. Germline V gives CDR1 SGHTA, CDR2 FQGTGA. Both 60 Vbeta primers and 13 Jbeta primers went into the PCR. Using immunoSEQ multiplex PCR, the repertoire was profiled, and TCRdb retains in-frame clones only, with some absent. Found here are roughly 140,000 clones, 65% to 80% of them singletons; the top ten hold 1.5% to 2%. Sample: PBMCs. The sequence was obtained from a woman in her twenties or thirties in good health and CMV-seronegative. The genes are TRBV7-3 and TRBJ2-1, with TRBD1 matching over 8 bases. The DNA of the CDR3 is TGTGCCAGCAGCTTAAGTGACAGGGGTAATGAGCAGTTCTTC. Residues: CASSLSDRGNEQFF. The whole variable domain, filled in from reference TRBV7-3 and TRBJ2-1, reads GAGVSQTPSNKVTEKGKYVELRCDPISGHTALYWYRQSLGQGPEFLIYFQGTGAADDSGLPNDRFFAVRPEGSVSTLKIQRTERGDSAVYLCASSLSDRGNEQFFGPGTRLTVL.